What follows are 22 T cell receptor beta chains derived from one specimen sequenced in a study of blood T cell repertoires in COVID-19. Profiled with immunoSEQ multiplex PCR; TCRdb holds only in-frame clones, not every one. Of almost 55,000 clones in the sample, less than 90% were seen once. The sample was peripheral blood. The receptors come from a human donor in a cohort sampled during active COVID-19.

This clone appeared a few times. This rearrangement joins TRBV4-1 to TRBJ1-5, with a tentative D call TRBD1 (5 bases). The CDR3 sequence is 15 residues long. Germline V gives CDR1 MGHRA, CDR2 YSYEKL. V dropped 1 base and J dropped 2 bases, with 9 bases sitting between them. The CDR3 region has the DNA TGCGCCAGCAGCCAAGCCTGGGGCGGCAATCAGCCCCAGCATTTT. As protein: CASSQAWGGNQPQHF.

V gene TRBV16 combines with J gene TRBJ1-2, with D perhaps TRBD1 (5 bases). This CDR3 contains 16 residues. The V and J ends lost 1 base and 8 bases respectively, with 20 bases between them. CDR1 is KGHSY and CDR2 is FQNENV in the germline V gene. The CDR3 protein is CASSQLGVEEQRGYTF. The CDR3 bases are TGTGCCAGCAGCCAATTAGGGGTGGAAGAGCAGAGAGGCTACACCTTC.

This clone was seen repeatedly, ten times or more. The rearrangement joins TRBV5-6 to TRBJ1-5; no definite D call. V was trimmed by 4 bases and J by 4 bases, leaving 15 bases between them. The CDR3 is made up of 15 amino acids. The germline CDR1 and CDR2 sequences are SGHDT and YYEEEE. CDR3 DNA: TGTGCCAGCAGCCTAGCGGTAGGGCAAAATCAGCCCCAGCATTTT. Encoded protein: CASSLAVGQNQPQHF.

This rearrangement joins TRBV11-3 to TRBJ1-5, with D perhaps matching TRBD1 (6 bases). The CDR3 runs 17 residues. The germline CDR1 and CDR2 sequences are SGHNT and YENEEA. The V gene lost 3 bases and the J gene lost 0 bases, with 15 bases spanning the gap. The CDR3 spells CASSFQQGFYSNQPQHF. In DNA form, the CDR3 reads TGTGCCAGCAGCTTCCAACAGGGTTTTTATAGCAATCAGCCCCAGCATTTT.

The chain employs TRBV5-1 and TRBJ2-1, with D perhaps matching TRBD1 (5 bases). Germline V gene data show CDR1 as SGHRS and CDR2 as YFSETQ. There are 14 residues in the CDR3. The germline V and J ends were trimmed by 3 bases and 8 bases, with 15 bases remaining between them. DNA of the CDR3: TGCGCCAGCAGCTCAGACCAGGGTTTAGATGAGCAGTTCTTC. Its translation: CASSSDQGLDEQFF. Supplemented by reference TRBV5-1 and TRBJ2-1, the full variable domain reads KAGVTQTPRYLIKTRGQQVTLSCSPISGHRSVSWYQQTPGQGLQFLFEYFSETQRNKGNFPGRFSGRQFSNSRSEMNVSTLELGDSALYLCASSSDQGLDEQFFGPGTRLTVL.

This clone was counted a single time. The chain recombines TRBV19 with TRBJ2-6, with TRBD2 identical over 9 bases. V trimming: 6 bases; J trimming: 0 bases; junction bases outside the gene matches: 12. Germline CDR1 is LNHDA and CDR2 is SQIVND (reference sequence). This CDR3 spans 19 amino acids. CDR3 in amino acids: CASRAGPSGAFSGANVLTF. CDR3 nucleotide sequence: TGTGCCAGTAGAGCGGGGCCTAGCGGGGCCTTCTCTGGGGCCAACGTCCTGACTTTC.

The rearrangement joins TRBV6-5 to TRBJ2-7, with 9 positions matching TRBD2. Germline V CDR1 and CDR2: MNHEY, SVGAGI. The CDR3 spans 15 residues. V gave up 9 bases and J gave up 7 bases; unmatched junction bases: 16. As DNA, the CDR3 is TGTGCCAGTATAGGACCTTTTGGCGGGGGGGTTGAGCAGTACTTC. This codes for CASIGPFGGGVEQYF.

J is TRBJ2-5 and V is TRBV11-3; TRBD1 is a possible D gene (5 bases). Deletions cut 1 base from V and 4 bases from J, with 10 bases between. Per the germline V gene, CDR1 is SGHNT and CDR2 is YENEEA. There are 14 residues in the CDR3. The CDR3 region has the DNA TGTGCCAGCAGCTTAGGGGGCGGTCGAGAGACCCAGTACTTC. Translating gives CASSLGGGRETQYF.

The CDR3 nucleotides read TGTGCCACCAGCCGGGGGGCCGAAGAGACCCAGTACTTC. This encodes CATSRGAEETQYF. V gene TRBV24-1 combines with J gene TRBJ2-5, with D possibly being TRBD2 (7 bases). The CDR3 has 13 amino acids. Germline V CDR1 and CDR2: KGHDR, SFDVKD. Trimming took off 7 bases at V and 3 bases at J, with 11 bases between the two ends.

This clone was seen only once. The V gene is TRBV7-2, the J gene TRBJ2-2; 9 bases match TRBD1. The CDR3 length is 17 residues. V dropped 2 bases and J dropped 7; count of bases not matched to a gene: 11. Looked up from germline, CDR1 is SGHTA and CDR2 is FQGNSA. The CDR3 loop reads CASSLKFLDRGGGELFF. As DNA, the CDR3 is TGTGCCAGCAGCTTAAAGTTCCTGGACAGGGGTGGCGGGGAGCTGTTTTTT.

This clone has more than one count but fewer than ten. The chain links TRBV25-1 to TRBJ1-1; possibly TRBD1 for D (6 bases). Germline V lookup: CDR1 MGHDK, CDR2 SYGVNS. This CDR3 region has 16 residues. V was shortened by 5 bases and J by 5 bases, with 21 bases between the two germline ends. DNA of the CDR3: TGTGCCAGCAGTCACACCAAGGCGGGGGCGAAGACTGAAGCTTTCTTT. The encoded protein is CASSHTKAGAKTEAFF.

The J gene is TRBJ1-5, the V gene TRBV15; D remains ambiguous. Germline CDR1 reads LNHNV; CDR2 reads YYDKDF (reference sequence). The ends were cut back, 4 bases at V and 2 bases at J, with 9 bases in the middle. This CDR3 comprises 14 residues. CDR3 sequence: CATSNRQGNQPQHF. Here the CDR3 DNA reads TGTGCCACCAGCAATAGGCAGGGCAATCAGCCCCAGCATTTT.

The chain combines TRBV29-1 with TRBJ2-3, with a weak D call TRBD1 (5 bases). CDR3 length: 12 amino acids. CDR1 SQVTM and CDR2 ANQGSEA come from the germline V gene. V was shortened by 1 base and J by 4 bases, with 6 bases between the two germline ends. This CDR3 is CSVEVGADTQYF. The CDR3 DNA reads as TGCAGCGTTGAAGTAGGGGCAGATACGCAGTATTTT.

Only one count was recorded for this clone. The same CDR3 is also encoded by other DNA sequences in this sample. This chain joins TRBV7-9 and TRBJ2-3; TRBD2 aligns across 7 bases. The CDR3 spans 14 residues. The V and J ends lost 5 bases and 2 bases, in that order; junction bases with no gene match: 4. CDR1 SEHNR and CDR2 FQNEAQ come from the germline V gene (reference sequence). CDR3 region: CASSRGTTTDTQYF. CDR3 bases: TGTGCCAGCAGCCGAGGGACTACCACAGATACGCAGTATTTT.

This rearrangement joins TRBV6-4 to TRBJ2-2; no clear D gene. V was cut by 3 bases and J by 6 bases, with 8 bases left in between. The length of the CDR3 is 13 residues. Germline loops: CDR1 MRHNA, CDR2 SNTAGT. As DNA, the CDR3 is TGTGCCAGCAGTGAACGCTACCCCGGGGAGCTGTTTTTT. Encoded protein: CASSERYPGELFF.

This clone was recorded once. The chain employs TRBV7-6 and TRBJ1-5; D not resolved. V was cut by 5 bases and J by 6 bases, with 17 bases left in between. The CDR3 has 15 amino acids. Germline values: CDR1 SGHVS, CDR2 FNYEAQ. This chain's CDR3 is CASSPSSGNSQPQHF. In DNA, the CDR3 is TGTGCCAGCAGCCCAAGTTCGGGGAATAGTCAGCCCCAGCATTTT.

The V gene is TRBV6-1, the J gene TRBJ2-5; D may be TRBD2 (7 bases). V was pared by 4 bases and J by 7 bases, with 19 bases between. The CDR3 covers 15 residues. Germline CDR1 and CDR2: MNHNS and SASEGT. Here the CDR3 reads CASSGMGGPGGTQYF. DNA of the CDR3: TGTGCCAGCAGTGGGATGGGGGGGCCCGGGGGGACCCAGTACTTC.

This clone was detected once. J is TRBJ1-2 and V is TRBV20-1, with D uncertain. The CDR3 is 11 amino acids. Germline V gene lookup returns CDR1 DFQATT and CDR2 SNEGSKA (reference sequence). The ends were cut back, 3 bases at V and 8 bases at J, with 10 bases in the middle. The CDR3 DNA reads TGCAGTGCTAGCTCGGGAACCGGCTACACCTTC. Its translation is CSASSGTGYTF.

This CDR3 is CASSRTGGNQPQHF. The CDR3 nucleotides read TGTGCCAGCAGCCGGACAGGGGGCAATCAGCCCCAGCATTTT. V gene TRBV6-2 or TRBV6-3 combines with J gene TRBJ1-5; 9 bases agree with TRBD1. V was clipped by 6 bases and J by 2 bases; unmatched bases: 2. This CDR3 region has 14 residues. Germline lookup yields CDR1 MNHEY and CDR2 SVGEGT.

This chain joins TRBV2 and TRBJ1-5, with D possibly being TRBD1 (6 bases). There are 13 residues in the CDR3. V was trimmed by 8 bases and J by 2 bases, leaving 10 bases between them. Germline V CDR1 and CDR2: SNHLY, FYNNEI. CDR3 amino acids: CASGGAGNQPQHF. The CDR3 DNA reads TGTGCCAGCGGGGGGGCGGGCAATCAGCCCCAGCATTTT. The whole variable domain, remainder taken from reference TRBV2 and TRBJ1-5, is EPEVTQTPSHQVTQMGQEVILRCVPISNHLYFYWYRQILGQKVEFLVSFYNNEISEKSEIFDDQFSVERPDGSNFTLKIRSTKLEDSAMYFCASGGAGNQPQHFGDGTRLSIL.

V and J are TRBV9 and TRBJ1-2, with TRBD1 matching over 11 bases. Trimming removed 3 bases from V and 5 bases from J; junction bases left unmatched: 9. CDR1 is SGDLS, CDR2 YYNGEE, per germline. CDR3 size: 16 residues. The CDR3 is CASSAGGTGGIYGYTF. For the CDR3, the DNA is TGTGCCAGCAGCGCAGGAGGGACAGGGGGGATATATGGCTACACCTTC.

The chain employs TRBV5-4 and TRBJ2-7; D is undetermined. The ends were cut back, 0 bases at V and 4 bases at J, with 5 bases in the middle. The CDR3 length is 12 residues. The germline V gene has CDR1 SGHNT and CDR2 YYREEE (reference sequence). CDR3 sequence: CASSLDGYEQYF. CDR3 bases: TGTGCCAGCAGCTTGGACGGGTACGAGCAGTACTTC.